Described below is a single T cell receptor (beta chain) sequence and its context. Specified treatment: preoperative locoregional IRX-2 cytokine immunotherapy. This phase Ib study tested locoregional IRX-2 cytokine immunotherapy given before surgery. Libraries were prepared by immunoSEQ multiplex PCR; TCRdb keeps only in-frame clonotypes and omits some of them. The sample comprises around 6,000 clones, around 75% of which are singletons, and more than 15% rests with the top ten. The data belong to a study of preoperative IRX-2 immunotherapy in early breast cancer. The sequencing here drew on tumor tissue, taken before IRX-2 immunotherapy. The receptor was isolated from a human donor with breast cancer.

In DNA form, the CDR3 reads TGTGCCAGCAGCTTGGGCAGACAGTCCCACGAGCAGTACTTC. Its protein is CASSLGRQSHEQYF. V gene TRBV11-3 combines with J gene TRBJ2-7; possibly TRBD1 for D (5 bases). The CDR3 totals 14 residues. V was shortened by 3 bases and J by 5 bases, with 14 bases between the two germline ends. Germline lookup yields CDR1 SGHNT and CDR2 YENEEA.